A single sample gave rise to the 32 T cell receptor beta chains below, sequenced in a study of T cell repertoires in cytomegalovirus infection. Using its own MiXCR run on the reads, TCRdb lists one record per CDR3 protein. The sample lists about half a million distinct CDR3 sequences, roughly 34% seen once, with 15% to 20% in the top ten. Their antigens remain unidentified. This material consisted of cultured PBMCs, taken from culture after CMV antigen stimulation. Receptors originate from a human donor in good health (CMV status not recorded). Some clones in this sample may be carry-over from other donors' samples.

This clonotype showed up just a few times. The J gene is TRBJ2-1, the V gene TRBV2, with a tentative D call TRBD2 (6 bases). The CDR3 contains 17 residues. CDR1 SNHLY and CDR2 FYNNEI come from the germline V gene. Trimming removed 10 bases from V and 10 bases from J, with 32 bases in between. The CDR3 nucleotides read TGTGCCATAATTACGGGGGTTGGAAGGGAATACAATGAAGAGCAGTTCTTC. Protein: CAIITGVGREYNEEQFF. The full variable domain, rest sourced from reference TRBV2 and TRBJ2-1, is EPEVTQTPSHQVTQMGQEVILRCVPISNHLYFYWYRQILGQKVEFLVSFYNNEISEKSEIFDDQFSVERPDGSNFTLKIRSTKLEDSAMYFCAIITGVGREYNEEQFFGPGTRLTVL.

The gene calls are TRBV28 and TRBJ2-1; TRBD1 or TRBD2 may be the D gene (5 bases each). Per germline, CDR1 MDHEN and CDR2 SYDVKM. The germline V and J ends were trimmed by 5 bases and 2 bases, with 13 bases remaining between them. The CDR3 totals 15 residues. CDR3 residues: CASSPWDGTYNEQFF. The DNA for the CDR3 is TGTGCCAGCAGTCCTTGGGACGGAACCTACAATGAGCAGTTCTTC.

There are a few counts of this clonotype. The rearrangement uses TRBV7-2 and TRBJ1-1; D perhaps matches TRBD1 (5 bases). Germline V gene data show CDR1 as SGHTA and CDR2 as FQGNSA. This CDR3 contains 17 residues. V lost 1 base, J lost 4 bases, and 19 bases lay in between. CDR3 DNA sequence: TGTGCCAGCAGCTTAGGGGGGAGCTCCGGCTATGGCACTGAAGCTTTCTTT. Translated, it gives CASSLGGSSGYGTEAFF. Full variable domain (remainder filled in from reference TRBV7-2 and TRBJ1-1): GAGVSQSPSNKVTEKGKDVELRCDPISGHTALYWYRQSLGQGLEFLIYFQGNSAPDKSGLPSDRFSAERTGGSVSTLTIQRTQQEDSAVYLCASSLGGSSGYGTEAFFGQGTRLTVV.

V gene TRBV24-1 combines with J gene TRBJ2-1; D is ambiguous. From germline, CDR1 is KGHDR and CDR2 SFDVKD. CDR3 size: 11 residues. The V gene lost 4 bases and the J gene lost 7 bases, with 4 bases spanning the gap. The CDR3 region is CATSDWNEQFF. The CDR3 DNA sequence: TGTGCCACCAGTGACTGGAATGAGCAGTTCTTC.

In its sample, this clonotype was seen once. The chain employs TRBV20-1 and TRBJ2-1; maybe TRBD1 (6 bases). Germline assignment: CDR1 DFQATT and CDR2 SNEGSKA (reference sequence). With 2 bases removed from V and 4 bases from J, the gap between germline ends came to 15 bases. The CDR3 extends over 15 amino acids. The DNA of the CDR3 is TGCAGTGCTAGACCCAACGAAAGGGGGTACAATGAGCAGTTCTTC. The encoded protein is CSARPNERGYNEQFF.

The V gene is TRBV6-6, the J gene TRBJ2-5, with 13 bases that match TRBD2. Per germline, CDR1 MNHNY and CDR2 SVGAGI (reference sequence). The V and J ends lost 5 bases and 5 bases, in that order; junction bases with no gene match: 5. This CDR3 spans 15 amino acids. CDR3 amino acids: CASSPTSGRLETQYF. CDR3 DNA sequence: TGTGCCAGCAGTCCGACTAGCGGGAGGTTGGAGACCCAGTACTTC.

This clonotype has only a few counts. V and J are TRBV19 and TRBJ2-7; D uncertain. Germline V gene lookup returns CDR1 LNHDA and CDR2 SQIVND (reference sequence). This CDR3 has 16 amino acids. Trimming left V 3 bases short and J 0 bases short, with 15 bases between. The CDR3 spells CASSIPPQANSYEQYV. Written as DNA, the CDR3 is TGTGCCAGTAGTATTCCTCCCCAGGCTAACTCCTACGAGCAGTACGTC.

This clonotype appeared a few times. V is TRBV7-9 and J is TRBJ2-3, with 9 bases that match TRBD2. The germline gives CDR1 SEHNR, CDR2 FQNEAQ (reference sequence). The CDR3 loop spans 14 amino acids. Trimming took 3 bases from V and 8 from J; bases not matched to a gene: 6. CDR3 protein: CASSFSGGSSTQYF. DNA of the CDR3: TGTGCCAGCAGCTTTAGCGGGGGATCCAGTACGCAGTATTTT.

This chain joins TRBV7-9 and TRBJ1-1, with D perhaps matching TRBD1 (5 bases). Germline lookup yields CDR1 SEHNR and CDR2 FQNEAQ (reference sequence). V was cut by 5 bases and J by 3 bases, with 16 bases left in between. The CDR3 spans 15 residues. The CDR3 loop reads CASSHLSGGDTEAFF. The DNA for the CDR3 is TGTGCCAGCAGCCACCTCTCGGGGGGAGACACTGAAGCTTTCTTT. Looking up the rest from reference TRBV7-9 and TRBJ1-1 gives the full variable domain: DTGVSQNPRHKITKRGQNVTFRCDPISEHNRLYWYRQTLGQGPEFLTYFQNEAQLEKSRLLSDRFSAERPKGSFSTLEIQRTEQGDSAMYLCASSHLSGGDTEAFFGQGTRLTVV.

The chain links TRBV28 to TRBJ2-2; D gene unclear. Germline V gene data show CDR1 as MDHEN and CDR2 as SYDVKM. The CDR3 length is 15 residues. The V end lost 7 bases, the J end lost 5 bases, and 17 bases lay between the germline ends. The CDR3 loop is CASTWGGVVTGELFF. The CDR3 bases are TGTGCCAGCACCTGGGGTGGGGTCGTTACCGGGGAGCTGTTTTTT. Full variable domain (missing parts from reference TRBV28 and TRBJ2-2): DVKVTQSSRYLVKRTGEKVFLECVQDMDHENMFWYRQDPGLGLRLIYFSYDVKMKEKGDIPEGYSVSREKKERFSLILESASTNQTSMYLCASTWGGVVTGELFFGEGSRLTVL.

In this sample, this clonotype turned up a few times. V gene TRBV19 combines with J gene TRBJ2-5, with a tentative D call TRBD2 (5 bases). V was shortened by 3 bases and J by 2 bases, with 10 bases between the two germline ends. CDR1 LNHDA and CDR2 SQIVND come from the germline V gene (reference sequence). The CDR3 runs 14 residues. This CDR3 reads CASSIDRGQETQYF. Here the CDR3 DNA reads TGTGCCAGTAGTATCGACCGGGGACAAGAGACCCAGTACTTC.

This clonotype was seen a handful of times. The chain uses TRBV7-2 and TRBJ1-2; TRBD1 aligns across 7 bases. J gave up 1 base and V 4 bases, and 6 bases lay outside the gene matches. CDR1 SGHTA and CDR2 FQGNSA come from the germline V gene. This CDR3 is built from 15 residues. CDR3 in amino acids: CASSSRDSVNYGYTF. The DNA for the CDR3 is TGTGCCAGCAGCTCCCGGGACAGTGTTAACTATGGCTACACCTTC.

The J gene is TRBJ2-7, the V gene TRBV7-2; 7 nucleotides line up with TRBD1. The junction had 8 bases not matched to a gene; V was cut back by 5 bases and J by 4 bases. The CDR3 length is 14 residues. Germline CDR1 SGHTA, CDR2 FQGNSA. The CDR3 DNA follows: TGTGCCAGCAGCAGAAACCGGGACAGTTACGAGCAGTACTTC. This codes for CASSRNRDSYEQYF.

Details on this clonotype: The junction does not match germline at one end; this may be a read error. As DNA, the CDR3 is TGTGCTAGCAGCTTAGTTGCCGGGGCGAGCACAGATACGCAGTATTTT. Protein sequence: CASSLVAGASTDTQYF. The V and J genes are TRBV7-7 and TRBJ2-3; the D call may be TRBD1 or TRBD2 (5 bases each). The germline V gene encodes CDR1 SSHAT and CDR2 FNYEAQ (reference sequence). The CDR3 covers 16 residues.

The V gene is TRBV7-4, the J gene TRBJ2-4; the D call may be TRBD1 or TRBD2 (5 bases each). V lost 4 bases and J 10 bases, leaving 20 bases between the germline ends. The V gene's germline CDR1 is SGHVT and CDR2 SQSDAQ. CDR3 length equals 15 residues. This CDR3 is CASSWGSGASFIQYF. As DNA, the CDR3 is TGTGCCAGCAGCTGGGGGTCCGGGGCCAGCTTTATTCAGTACTTC.

The rearrangement links TRBV12-5 to TRBJ1-2; TRBD1 is a possible D gene (6 bases). The germline gives CDR1 LGHNT, CDR2 FRNRAP. There are 17 residues in the CDR3. Trimming left V 2 bases short and J 4 bases short, with 20 bases between. CDR3 DNA: TGTGCTAGTGGTTTGCGTACCGGACAGTTGGATCCCTATGGCTACACCTTC. This sequence encodes CASGLRTGQLDPYGYTF.

There are many counts of this clonotype. V usage is TRBV7-2 and J usage is TRBJ2-7; 8 bases fit TRBD2. With V trimmed by 5 bases and J by 5 bases, 11 bases remained unmatched. Germline CDR1 and CDR2: SGHTA and FQGNSA. CDR3 length: 15 amino acids. Here the CDR3 reads CASSLGTRNGHEQYV. CDR3 sequence (DNA): TGTGCCAGCAGCCTCGGGACTAGAAATGGCCACGAGCAGTACGTC.

The rearrangement links TRBV12-3 or TRBV12-4 to TRBJ1-1; no firm D call. V was shortened by 8 bases and J by 0 bases, with 10 bases between the two germline ends. The CDR3 covers 13 residues. As DNA, the CDR3 is TGTGCCAGCGGAACCCCCCTGAACACTGAAGCTTTCTTT. Its translation: CASGTPLNTEAFF.

The chain carries TRBV6-6 and TRBJ1-2; TRBD1 matches 9 bases. CDR3 length equals 13 residues. Germline V gene data show CDR1 as MNHNY and CDR2 as SVGAGI (reference sequence). J was trimmed by 8 bases and V by 11 bases; bases with no gene match: 12. The DNA of the CDR3 is TGTGCCGGTAACAGGGGGCAAAGTGACGGCTACACCTTC. Amino acids: CAGNRGQSDGYTF.

The V and J genes are TRBV7-3 and TRBJ2-3, with 7 bases aligning to TRBD1. This CDR3 is built from 15 residues. Germline V gene data show CDR1 as SGHTA and CDR2 as FQGTGA. The V and J ends lost 7 bases and 1 base, in that order; junction bases with no gene match: 8. The CDR3 is CASTDRALGTDTQYF. The CDR3, as DNA: TGTGCCAGCACAGACAGGGCTCTCGGCACAGATACGCAGTATTTT.

This clonotype was counted only a few times. The chain has TRBV7-8 and TRBJ2-3, with a possible D match to TRBD1 (6 bases). V dropped 4 bases and J dropped 15 bases, with 14 bases sitting between them. Per germline, CDR1 SGHVS and CDR2 FQNEAQ. This CDR3 comprises 11 residues. This chain's CDR3 is CASSSGDKGYF. The CDR3, as DNA: TGTGCCAGCAGCTCCGGGGACAAGGGTTATTTT.

The rearrangement joins TRBV5-4 to TRBJ2-1, with a possible D match to TRBD2 (6 bases). Trimming removed 0 bases from V and 0 bases from J, with 13 bases in between. The CDR3 has 17 residues. Per the germline V gene, CDR1 is SGHNT and CDR2 is YYREEE (reference sequence). The CDR3 DNA follows: TGTGCCAGCAGCTTGGATGGGGCGGGGTCCTCCTACAATGAGCAGTTCTTC. Residues: CASSLDGAGSSYNEQFF.

The chain couples TRBV7-2 to TRBJ1-5; TRBD1 might be the D (6 bases). The ends were cut back, 1 base at V and 6 bases at J, with 22 bases in the middle. The length of the CDR3 is 18 residues. The germline V gene encodes CDR1 SGHTA and CDR2 FQGNSA. For the CDR3, the DNA is TGTGCCAGCAGCTTAGGAAAGTGGGGGGGCCGTAGCGGTCAGCCCCAGCATTTT. Translating gives CASSLGKWGGRSGQPQHF.

This clonotype was seen more than once but under ten times. The V and J genes are TRBV27 and TRBJ2-1, with 10 bases identical to TRBD2. Unmatched junction bases numbered 5, after V lost 3 bases and J lost 0 bases. Per germline, CDR1 MNHEY and CDR2 SMNVEV (reference sequence). The CDR3 length is 17 residues. CDR3 sequence reads: CASSFRTSGDSYNEQFF. The CDR3 bases are TGTGCCAGCAGTTTTAGGACTAGCGGAGACTCCTACAATGAGCAGTTCTTC.

The chain links TRBV11-2 to TRBJ2-7, with 9 positions matching TRBD1. The V segment lost 5 bases and the J segment 6 bases; nucleotides outside the gene matches: 11. The CDR3 covers 15 residues. Germline V gives CDR1 SGHAT, CDR2 FQNNGV. The CDR3 DNA is TGTGCCAGCAGCCTAGGACAGGGGCTTAGTACCGAGCAGTACGTC. The encoded protein is CASSLGQGLSTEQYV.

This clonotype was seen more than once but under ten times. V usage is TRBV24-1 and J usage is TRBJ2-4; D is unresolved. V dropped 9 bases and J dropped 0 bases, with 20 bases sitting between them. Germline assignment: CDR1 KGHDR and CDR2 SFDVKD. The CDR3 is 17 amino acids. CDR3 bases: TGTGCCACCCAGGACGTCCCACCAGATTTAGCCAAAAACATTCAGTACTTC. It translates to CATQDVPPDLAKNIQYF.

The chain joins TRBV7-9 to TRBJ2-1; D uncertain. The V end was cut by 5 bases, the J end by 10 bases, with 18 bases between. The germline V gene has CDR1 SEHNR and CDR2 FQNEAQ (reference sequence). CDR3 length equals 14 residues. The CDR3 sequence: CASSPQSPGREQFF. The CDR3 DNA is TGTGCCAGCAGCCCTCAAAGTCCCGGCAGGGAGCAGTTCTTC.

The rearrangement uses TRBV6-1 and TRBJ1-3; D unresolved. The V end lost 6 bases, the J end lost 2 bases, and 8 bases lay between the germline ends. There are 13 residues in the CDR3. Germline V gene data show CDR1 as MNHNS and CDR2 as SASEGT. Here the CDR3 DNA reads TGTGCCAGCAGCCCTTGGGCTGGAAACACCATATATTTT. As protein: CASSPWAGNTIYF.

This rearrangement joins TRBV6-1 to TRBJ2-7; D call uncertain. The length of the CDR3 is 13 residues. The germline CDR1 and CDR2 sequences are MNHNS and SASEGT. V dropped 5 bases and J dropped 3 bases, with 11 bases sitting between them. The CDR3 sequence: CASSTSWNYEQYV. The DNA of the CDR3 is TGTGCCAGCAGTACAAGTTGGAACTACGAGCAGTACGTC.

This clonotype was detected a few times. The chain recombines TRBV6-5 with TRBJ2-1; D remains ambiguous. The V end was cut by 2 bases, the J end by 0 bases, with 14 bases between. The CDR3 is 17 amino acids. Germline V gives CDR1 MNHEY, CDR2 SVGAGI. The DNA of the CDR3 is TGTGCCAGCAGTTACCGATACCGCGGAACCTCCTACAATGAGCAGTTCTTC. Translated, it gives CASSYRYRGTSYNEQFF.

This clonotype was seen a few times. The chain uses TRBV27 and TRBJ1-2; D is perhaps TRBD1 (6 bases). Trimming stripped 4 bases from V and 5 bases from J, with 20 bases between. Looked up from germline, CDR1 is MNHEY and CDR2 is SMNVEV (reference sequence). The CDR3 spans 16 residues. This CDR3 is CASSSLTGSLGYGYTF. The DNA for the CDR3 is TGTGCCAGCAGTTCCCTTACAGGGTCCCTAGGTTATGGCTACACCTTC.

This clonotype has a count of ten or more. V usage is TRBV12-3 or TRBV12-4 and J usage is TRBJ1-1; D may be TRBD1 (6 bases). Deletions cut 6 bases from V and 5 bases from J, with 19 bases between. The CDR3 extends over 15 amino acids. CDR3 coding DNA: TGTGCCAGCAGGCTCTCGGGGGCGAGAGGGACTGAAGCTTTCTTT. Translating it yields CASRLSGARGTEAFF.